This TCR beta chain came from a study of T cell responses to AZD1222 COVID-19 vaccine. Study results and limitations: Spike-specific TCR breadth and depth both grew after two AZD1222 doses. White British people made up most donors, females outnumbered males, and clonal diversity was possibly underestimated.

Repertoires were generated with immunoSEQ multiplex PCR, while TCRdb's copy carries only in-frame clones and drops some. The data show 150,000 to 200,000 clones, around 90% seen once. The V gene's germline CDR1 is SGHKS and CDR2 YYEKEE (reference sequence). CDR3 length: 15 residues. The ends were cut back, 2 bases at V and 8 bases at J, with 17 bases in the middle. On this clone itself: The antigen is not known.

This sequence was found in an adult in good health. This chain joins TRBV5-5 and TRBJ1-5; D gene unclear. Sequenced material: peripheral blood, taken on day 0 of AZD1222 vaccination. The CDR3 nucleotides read TGTGCCAGCAGCTTATTTGTGACCTCGGGAAAGCCCCAGCATTTT. Its translation is CASSLFVTSGKPQHF.